These T cell receptor beta chains were read from a single sample in a study of blood T cell repertoires in COVID-19. Method: immunoSEQ multiplex PCR; TCRdb's copy keeps in-frame clones and lacks some. The profile shows around 300,000 clones, roughly 89% of them singletons. Sequencing was performed on peripheral blood. The origin of the receptors is a woman in her forties with COVID-19, enrolled during active disease. Both conserved end residues are part of each CDR3. A D gene is named only where the DNA matches it firmly. A row's size may be missing; if present it is once, few, many or a size class.

J,D,size,V,DNA,CDR3
TRBJ1-1,-,-,TRBV6-5,TGTGCCAGCAGTTACTCGGCAGGGGCGGGGAACACTGAAGCTTTCTTT,CASSYSAGAGNTEAFF
TRBJ1-6,-,-,TRBV5-1,TGCGCCAGCAGCTTTGCGGGGGATTCACCCCTCCACTTT,CASSFAGDSPLHF
TRBJ2-3,TRBD2,-,TRBV6-6,TGTGCCAGCGGGCGAGCGGGGCCCAGCACAGATACGCAGTATTTT,CASGRAGPSTDTQYF
TRBJ2-3,-,-,TRBV7-9,TGTGCCAGCAGCCTGGAAGGGGGCACAGATACGCAGTATTTT,CASSLEGGTDTQYF
TRBJ2-1,-,-,TRBV28,TGTGCCAGCACCGGACTTCCCCCCTATGAGCAGTTCTTC,CASTGLPPYEQFF
TRBJ1-5,TRBD1,-,TRBV12-5,TGTGCTAGTGGTGACAGGGTGAGGGGTCAGCCCCAGCATTTT,CASGDRVRGQPQHF
TRBJ1-1,-,-,TRBV2,TGTGCCAGCAGCGCCGCCATATGGGAGTTGAACACTGAAGCTTTCTTT,CASSAAIWELNTEAFF
TRBJ2-7,TRBD2,-,TRBV4-3,TGCGCCAGCAGCCAAGATTACGGACTAGCGTTGACCTACGAGCAGTACTTC,CASSQDYGLALTYEQYF
TRBJ2-1,-,-,TRBV2,TGTGCCAGCAGTGTTTTTCAGGGGGCGGGGGATGAGCAGTTCTTC,CASSVFQGAGDEQFF
TRBJ2-2,-,-,TRBV6-5,TGTGCCAGCAGTTATTACTCCGTGAACACCGGGGAGCTGTTTTTT,CASSYYSVNTGELFF
TRBJ2-2,TRBD2,-,TRBV5-4,TGTGCCAGCAGCTTGGCAGCGGGGGGGCGGTCCGGGGAGCTGTTTTTT,CASSLAAGGRSGELFF
TRBJ1-4,TRBD1,-,TRBV25-1,TGTGCCAGCAGTGCCCGAGCCGGGACAGGGGCTGAAAAACTGTTTTTT,CASSARAGTGAEKLFF
TRBJ2-2,TRBD1,-,TRBV27,TGTGCCAGCAGTTCGAGGGGGCTCGACACCGGGGAGCTGTTTTTT,CASSSRGLDTGELFF
TRBJ1-1,-,once,TRBV5-4,TGTGCCAGCAGCCTAAAAGGGAGGAGTGAAGCTTTCTTT,CASSLKGRSEAFF
TRBJ2-5,TRBD2,-,TRBV7-2,TGTGCCAGCAGCGCCTTAACTAGCGGTCTAGCGGGGACCCAGTACTTC,CASSALTSGLAGTQYF
TRBJ1-6,-,-,TRBV2,TGTGCCAGCAGTGAATACGGGTCACCCCTCCACTTT,CASSEYGSPLHF
TRBJ1-2,-,-,TRBV7-2,TGTGCCAGCAGCTTAGGAGGCCGGTCCTATGGCTACACCTTC,CASSLGGRSYGYTF
TRBJ2-1,-,-,TRBV7-3,TGTGCCAGCAGTCACGGAGGGGCTGAGCAGTTCTTC,CASSHGGAEQFF
TRBJ1-6,TRBD1,-,TRBV15,TGTGCCACCAGCAGACCGGGGACAGGGCGCTCCTATAATTCACCCCTCCACTTT,CATSRPGTGRSYNSPLHF
TRBJ1-1,-,-,TRBV20-1,TGCAGTGCCGTCACAGGGTCTGAAGCTTTCTTT,CSAVTGSEAFF
TRBJ1-1,TRBD1,-,TRBV7-2,TGTGCCAGCAGCTTAGTCTGGACAGGGGGCACTGAAGCTTTCTTT,CASSLVWTGGTEAFF
TRBJ2-3,-,-,TRBV5-6,TGTGCCAGCATCTTCGGGACAAGACTCACAGATACGCAGTATTTT,CASIFGTRLTDTQYF
TRBJ2-7,-,-,TRBV5-4,TGTGCCAGCAGCTTCACAGGAACGAGCTCCTACGAGCAGTACTTC,CASSFTGTSSYEQYF
TRBJ1-5,-,-,TRBV28,TGTGCCAGCAGTTTACGGAATCAGCCCCAGCATTTT,CASSLRNQPQHF
TRBJ2-7,-,-,TRBV7-3,TGTGCCAGCAGCTTAAGGGGCCCAGGTGACGAGCAGTACTTC,CASSLRGPGDEQYF
TRBJ2-1,TRBD1,-,TRBV14,TGTGCCAGCAGCCAGATACAGGGGTCCTACAATGAGCAGTTCTTC,CASSQIQGSYNEQFF
TRBJ1-1,-,-,TRBV27,TGTGCCAGCAGTTCCTTTGTAAACACTGAAGCTTTCTTT,CASSSFVNTEAFF
TRBJ1-4,-,-,TRBV5-4,TGTGCCAGCAGCTTGCAGGCAGCCCCTGAAAAACTGTTTTTT,CASSLQAAPEKLFF
TRBJ1-5,TRBD1,-,TRBV28,TGTGCCAGCAGTACTCTGGGACAGGGGAGCTTTCAGCCCCAGCATTTT,CASSTLGQGSFQPQHF